The 23 T cell receptor beta chains below come from one sample, sequenced in a study of high-grade serous ovarian cancer treatment subgroups. Tumor samples were obtained before definitive surgery or chemotherapy. Assay used: immunoSEQ multiplex PCR; TCRdb lists only in-frame clones, some missing. In the table there are about 10,000 clones, approximately 70% of which are singletons. What was sequenced was tumor tissue. The receptors shown here come from a human donor with high-grade serous ovarian cancer.

This clone has only one observation. The chain joins TRBV4-1 to TRBJ2-5, with a tentative D call TRBD2 (5 bases). The CDR3 sequence is 13 residues long. Trimming took off 1 base at V and 3 bases at J, with 6 bases between the two ends. Germline assignment: CDR1 MGHRA and CDR2 YSYEKL. The CDR3 DNA reads TGCGCCAGCAGCCAAGTAGCGAAAGAGACCCAGTACTTC. This codes for CASSQVAKETQYF.

This chain connects TRBV6-5 to TRBJ1-1; D is perhaps TRBD1 (6 bases). Germline CDR1 is MNHEY and CDR2 is SVGAGI. The germline V and J ends were trimmed by 2 bases and 2 bases, with 9 bases remaining between them. This CDR3 contains 14 residues. The CDR3 DNA follows: TGTGCCAGCAGTTACGGGGGCGGAAACACTGAAGCTTTCTTT. This translates into CASSYGGGNTEAFF.

The V gene is TRBV11-3, the J gene TRBJ1-1; 8 bases fit TRBD1. This CDR3 is 15 amino acids long. V lost 6 bases to trimming and J lost 10 bases; unmatched junction nucleotides: 16. In germline, CDR1 is SGHNT, CDR2 YENEEA. The CDR3, as DNA: TGTGCCAGCAGACTAAGATTGGACAGGGAAGGAGGAGCTTTCTTT. Translating gives CASRLRLDREGGAFF. Filled out from reference TRBV11-3 and TRBJ1-1, the complete variable domain reads EAGVVQSPRYKIIEKKQPVAFWCNPISGHNTLYWYLQNLGQGPELLIRYENEEAVDDSQLPKDRFSAERLKGVDSTLKIQPAELGDSAVYLCASRLRLDREGGAFFGQGTRLTVV.

The chain employs TRBV4-1 and TRBJ2-7, with unresolved D. Between the trimmed V and J ends, which lost 1 base and 0 bases, there was a span of 7 bases. Germline CDR1 and CDR2: MGHRA and YSYEKL. This CDR3 is 14 amino acids long. The CDR3 spells CASSQAEVSYEQYF. CDR3 DNA sequence: TGCGCCAGCAGCCAAGCCGAGGTCTCCTACGAGCAGTACTTC.

The rearrangement links TRBV6-1 to TRBJ2-7, with D possibly matching TRBD2 (5 bases). Looked up from germline, CDR1 is MNHNS and CDR2 is SASEGT. The CDR3 contains 14 residues. The V gene lost 6 bases and the J gene lost 2 bases, with 14 bases spanning the gap. CDR3 sequence reads: CASRELESPYEQYF. The CDR3 coding sequence is TGTGCCAGCAGGGAACTAGAATCACCCTACGAGCAGTACTTC.

CDR3 sequence: CASSLVSGMGEQFF. The CDR3 DNA reads TGTGCCAGCAGCTTAGTGAGCGGGATGGGCGAGCAGTTCTTC. The chain has TRBV7-2 and TRBJ2-1, with TRBD2 identical over 7 bases. Unmatched junction bases numbered 7, after V lost 1 base and J lost 10 bases. CDR3 length: 14 residues. From germline, CDR1 is SGHTA and CDR2 FQGNSA.

The chain combines TRBV7-2 with TRBJ2-1; perhaps TRBD2 as D (5 bases). Germline V CDR1 and CDR2: SGHTA, FQGNSA. The CDR3 loop spans 17 amino acids. V shed 1 base and J shed 6 bases, with 19 bases lying between them. In nucleotides, the CDR3 is TGTGCCAGCAGCTTAGTGCCCCCAAGCGGCATGGGCAATGAGCAGTTCTTC. Translation gives CASSLVPPSGMGNEQFF.

The chain carries TRBV25-1 and TRBJ2-7, with D unclear. The CDR3 totals 12 residues. The ends were cut back, 3 bases at V and 6 bases at J, with 9 bases in the middle. Germline loops: CDR1 MGHDK, CDR2 SYGVNS. The CDR3 sequence is CASSDPWGEQYF. In nucleotides, the CDR3 is TGTGCCAGCAGTGACCCTTGGGGCGAGCAGTACTTC.

The chain is built from TRBV4-3 and TRBJ1-5; possibly TRBD1 for D (6 bases). CDR1 and CDR2 from the germline V gene are LGHNA and YSLEER. The CDR3 is made up of 14 amino acids. Trimming cost V 0 bases and J 7 bases, with 10 bases left between them. The CDR3 nucleotides read TGCGCCAGCAGCCAAGACAGGGGCGGACAGCCCCAGCATTTT. Encoded protein: CASSQDRGGQPQHF.

This chain uses TRBV5-5 with TRBJ2-7, with D perhaps matching TRBD2 (6 bases). The V end lost 4 bases, the J end lost 5 bases, and 19 bases lay between the germline ends. Germline values: CDR1 SGHKS, CDR2 YYEKEE (reference sequence). The CDR3 runs 15 residues. CDR3 protein: CASSLLGGKGNEQYF. The DNA for the CDR3 is TGTGCCAGCAGCCTTCTGGGGGGAAAGGGGAACGAGCAGTACTTC.

The chain couples TRBV27 to TRBJ1-4; D gene ambiguous. V was cut by 1 base and J by 8 bases, with 11 bases left in between. Per germline, CDR1 MNHEY and CDR2 SMNVEV (reference sequence). The CDR3 spans 14 residues. The CDR3 loop is CASSLYGSGEKLFF. The DNA of the CDR3 is TGTGCCAGCAGTTTATATGGGAGCGGAGAAAAACTGTTTTTT.

The gene calls are TRBV29-1 and TRBJ2-1; the D gene is possibly TRBD1 (6 bases). This CDR3 comprises 16 residues. Trimming left V 3 bases short and J 0 bases short, with 15 bases between. The germline V gene encodes CDR1 SQVTM and CDR2 ANQGSEA. The CDR3 nucleotides are TGCAGCGTTGAGTCTGTGGGACAAATCTCCTACAATGAGCAGTTCTTC. Encoded protein: CSVESVGQISYNEQFF.

This chain links TRBV27 with TRBJ1-3, with D perhaps TRBD1 (5 bases). Germline CDR1 MNHEY, CDR2 SMNVEV (reference sequence). Trimming cost V 6 bases and J 2 bases, with 14 bases left between them. CDR3 length equals 15 residues. The CDR3 region is CASRPYTGAGNTIYF. CDR3 nucleotides: TGTGCCAGCAGGCCCTACACGGGGGCTGGAAACACCATATATTTT.

The rearrangement uses TRBV5-5 and TRBJ2-4; D is ambiguous. Germline V gene sequence: CDR1 SGHKS, CDR2 YYEKEE (reference sequence). V lost 3 bases and J 3 bases, leaving 10 bases between the germline ends. The CDR3 is made up of 14 amino acids. The CDR3 sequence: CASSWPLGKNIQYF. In DNA form, the CDR3 reads TGTGCCAGCAGCTGGCCTCTGGGCAAAAACATTCAGTACTTC.

The gene calls are TRBV11-3 and TRBJ1-1; D call uncertain. V was clipped by 5 bases and J by 0 bases, with 10 bases between them. CDR1 and CDR2 from the germline V gene are SGHNT and YENEEA. The CDR3 covers 14 residues. In DNA, the CDR3 is TGTGCCAGCAGCCCTACAGCCATGAACACTGAAGCTTTCTTT. It encodes CASSPTAMNTEAFF. Complete variable domain (other parts from reference TRBV11-3 and TRBJ1-1): EAGVVQSPRYKIIEKKQPVAFWCNPISGHNTLYWYLQNLGQGPELLIRYENEEAVDDSQLPKDRFSAERLKGVDSTLKIQPAELGDSAVYLCASSPTAMNTEAFFGQGTRLTVV.

A few counts support this clone. The gene calls are TRBV4-3 and TRBJ2-7, with 12 bases lining up with TRBD2. The V segment lost 0 bases and the J segment 5 bases; nucleotides outside the gene matches: 5. Germline V gives CDR1 LGHNA, CDR2 YSLEER. This CDR3 contains 16 residues. The chain's CDR3 is CASSQDLGTSGHEQYF. The DNA for the CDR3 is TGCGCCAGCAGCCAAGATCTGGGGACTAGCGGGCACGAGCAGTACTTC.

The V gene is TRBV11-2, the J gene TRBJ2-2, with D possibly being TRBD2 (5 bases). The CDR3 extends over 15 amino acids. The germline gives CDR1 SGHAT, CDR2 FQNNGV. Deletions cut 0 bases from V and 0 bases from J, with 5 bases between. CDR3 coding DNA: TGTGCCAGCAGCTTAGAACTAGCGAACACCGGGGAGCTGTTTTTT. The encoded protein is CASSLELANTGELFF.

The chain couples TRBV5-1 to TRBJ1-5, with 7 bases identical to TRBD1. Germline V CDR1 and CDR2: SGHRS, YFSETQ. The CDR3 consists of 14 residues. The junction had 2 bases not matched to a gene; V was cut back by 0 bases and J by 5 bases. CDR3 nucleotides: TGCGCCAGCAGCTTGGGGGGGACAGATCAGCCCCAGCATTTT. Amino acid sequence: CASSLGGTDQPQHF.

This clone was observed a single time. This chain joins TRBV7-9 and TRBJ2-6; D remains ambiguous. Trimming left V 6 bases short and J 0 bases short, with 3 bases between. The CDR3 spans 13 residues. From germline, CDR1 is SEHNR and CDR2 FQNEAQ (reference sequence). This CDR3 reads CASSSSGANVLTF. CDR3 coding DNA: TGTGCCAGCAGTAGCTCTGGGGCCAACGTCCTGACTTTC.

The CDR3 coding sequence is TGCGCCAGCAGCCCCCTGCTGACAGGGGTGGGCTACGAGCAGTACTTC. The encoded protein is CASSPLLTGVGYEQYF. This chain uses TRBV5-1 with TRBJ2-7, with TRBD1 matching over 8 bases. From germline, CDR1 is SGHRS and CDR2 YFSETQ. The CDR3 spans 16 residues. V lost 4 bases and J lost 3; bases outside the gene matches: 12.

This clone was detected once. The rearrangement links TRBV11-3 to TRBJ1-2, with D unresolved. Deletions cut 3 bases from V and 4 bases from J, with 9 bases between. Germline V gives CDR1 SGHNT, CDR2 YENEEA. CDR3 size: 13 residues. CDR3 sequence: CASSFNGAYGYTF. The DNA for the CDR3 is TGTGCCAGCAGCTTTAACGGTGCCTATGGCTACACCTTC.

The chain recombines TRBV20-1 with TRBJ2-1; D is unclear. Trimming took off 5 bases at V and 4 bases at J, with 6 bases between the two ends. The CDR3 is 11 residues long. Germline CDR1 and CDR2: DFQATT and SNEGSKA (reference sequence). The CDR3 reads CSAAGYNEQFF. In DNA form, the CDR3 reads TGCAGTGCTGCTGGTTACAATGAGCAGTTCTTC.

The chain employs TRBV30 and TRBJ2-1, with D perhaps TRBD2 (5 bases). The CDR3 spans 12 residues. CDR1 and CDR2 from the germline V gene are GTSNPN and SVGIG (reference sequence). V was pared by 7 bases and J by 2 bases, with 9 bases between. CDR3 sequence reads: CALATAYNEQFF. The DNA for the CDR3 is TGTGCCTTAGCGACGGCCTACAATGAGCAGTTCTTC.